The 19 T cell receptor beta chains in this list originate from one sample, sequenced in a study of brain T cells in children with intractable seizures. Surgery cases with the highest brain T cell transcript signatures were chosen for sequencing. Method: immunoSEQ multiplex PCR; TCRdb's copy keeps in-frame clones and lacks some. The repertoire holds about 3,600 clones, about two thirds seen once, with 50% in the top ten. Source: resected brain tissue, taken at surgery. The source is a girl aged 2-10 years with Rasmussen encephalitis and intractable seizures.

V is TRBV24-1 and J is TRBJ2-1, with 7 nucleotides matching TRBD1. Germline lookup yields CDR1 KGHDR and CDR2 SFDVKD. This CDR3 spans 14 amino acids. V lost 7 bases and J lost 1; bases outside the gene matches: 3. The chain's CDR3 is CATRGGSSYNEQFF. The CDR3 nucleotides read TGTGCCACCAGAGGGGGCTCTTCCTACAATGAGCAGTTCTTC.

The CDR3 nucleotides read TGTGCCAGCAGTTCTAGGACCCTCACCTACGAGCAGTACTTC. This encodes CASSSRTLTYEQYF. J is TRBJ2-7 and V is TRBV28; unclear D gene. This CDR3 contains 14 residues. CDR1 and CDR2 (germline): MDHEN, SYDVKM. Between the trimmed V and J ends, which lost 4 bases and 2 bases, there was a span of 12 bases.

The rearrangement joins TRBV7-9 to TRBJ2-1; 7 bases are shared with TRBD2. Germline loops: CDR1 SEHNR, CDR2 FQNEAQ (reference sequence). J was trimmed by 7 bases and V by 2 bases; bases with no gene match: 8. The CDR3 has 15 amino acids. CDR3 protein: CASSLSEAGSNEQFF. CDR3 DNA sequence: TGTGCCAGCAGCTTAAGCGAAGCGGGAAGTAATGAGCAGTTCTTC.

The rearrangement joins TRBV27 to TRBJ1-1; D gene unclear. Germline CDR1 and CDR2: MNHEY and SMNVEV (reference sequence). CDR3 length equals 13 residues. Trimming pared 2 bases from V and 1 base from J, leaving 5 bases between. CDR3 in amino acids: CASSLGPNTEAFF. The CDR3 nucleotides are TGTGCCAGCAGTTTAGGACCGAACACTGAAGCTTTCTTT.

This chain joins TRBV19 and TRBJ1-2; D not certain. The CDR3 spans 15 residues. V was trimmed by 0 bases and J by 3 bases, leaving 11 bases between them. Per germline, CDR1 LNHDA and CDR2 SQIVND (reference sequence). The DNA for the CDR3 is TGTGCCAGTAGTATAGACGGCCTCTTGGACTATGGCTACACCTTC. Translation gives CASSIDGLLDYGYTF.

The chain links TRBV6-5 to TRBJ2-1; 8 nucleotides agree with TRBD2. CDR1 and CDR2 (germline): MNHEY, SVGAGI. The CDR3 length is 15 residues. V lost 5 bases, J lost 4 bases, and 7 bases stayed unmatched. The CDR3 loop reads CASSPLAGLYNEQFF. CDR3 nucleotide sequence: TGTGCCAGCAGTCCGCTAGCGGGTCTATACAATGAGCAGTTCTTC.

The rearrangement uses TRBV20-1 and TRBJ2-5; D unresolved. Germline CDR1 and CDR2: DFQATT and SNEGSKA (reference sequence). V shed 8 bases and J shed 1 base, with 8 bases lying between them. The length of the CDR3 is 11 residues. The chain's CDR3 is CSLDRQETQYF. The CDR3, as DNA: TGCAGTTTAGACCGCCAAGAGACCCAGTACTTC.

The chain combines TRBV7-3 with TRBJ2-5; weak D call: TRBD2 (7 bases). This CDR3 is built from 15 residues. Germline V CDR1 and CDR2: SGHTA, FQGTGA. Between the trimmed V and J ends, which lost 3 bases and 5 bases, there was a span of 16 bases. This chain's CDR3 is CASSFTAGAYETQYF. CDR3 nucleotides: TGTGCCAGCAGCTTTACGGCGGGGGCCTACGAGACCCAGTACTTC.

CDR3 sequence: CASSRRTSADTQYF. The DNA of the CDR3 is TGTGCCAGCAGCCGTCGGACTAGCGCAGATACGCAGTATTTT. The V and J genes are TRBV7-3 and TRBJ2-3, with 9 positions matching TRBD2. Trimming removed 5 bases from V and 4 bases from J; junction bases left unmatched: 4. CDR1 SGHTA and CDR2 FQGTGA come from the germline V gene. The CDR3 is 14 residues long.

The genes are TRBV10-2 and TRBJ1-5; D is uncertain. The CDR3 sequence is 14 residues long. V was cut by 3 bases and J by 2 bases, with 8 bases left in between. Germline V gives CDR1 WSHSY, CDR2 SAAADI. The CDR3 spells CASSDTRGNQPQHF. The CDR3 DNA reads TGCGCCAGCAGTGATACCAGAGGCAATCAGCCCCAGCATTTT.

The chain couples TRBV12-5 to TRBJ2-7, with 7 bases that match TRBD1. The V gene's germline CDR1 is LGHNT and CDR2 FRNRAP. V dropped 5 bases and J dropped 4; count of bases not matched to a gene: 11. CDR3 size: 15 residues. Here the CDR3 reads CASGPYLTGTYEQYF. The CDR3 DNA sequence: TGTGCTAGTGGTCCTTACCTGACAGGGACGTACGAGCAGTACTTC.

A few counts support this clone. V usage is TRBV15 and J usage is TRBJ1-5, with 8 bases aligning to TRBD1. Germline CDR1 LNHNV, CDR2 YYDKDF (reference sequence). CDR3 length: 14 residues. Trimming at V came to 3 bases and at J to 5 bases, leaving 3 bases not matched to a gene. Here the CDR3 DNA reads TGTGCCACCAGCAGGTACAGGGGGGATCAGCCCCAGCATTTT. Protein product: CATSRYRGDQPQHF. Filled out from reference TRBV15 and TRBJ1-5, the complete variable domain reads DAMVIQNPRYQVTQFGKPVTLSCSQTLNHNVMYWYQQKSSQAPKLLFHYYDKDFNNEADTPDNFQSRRPNTSFCFLDIRSPGLGDTAMYLCATSRYRGDQPQHFGDGTRLSIL.

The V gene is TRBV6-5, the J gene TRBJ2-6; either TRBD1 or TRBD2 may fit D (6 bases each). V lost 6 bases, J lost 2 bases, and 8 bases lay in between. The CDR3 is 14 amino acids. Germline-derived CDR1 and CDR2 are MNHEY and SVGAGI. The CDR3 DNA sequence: TGTGCCAGCAGGGAGGGGGCTGGGGCCAACGTCCTGACTTTC. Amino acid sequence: CASREGAGANVLTF.

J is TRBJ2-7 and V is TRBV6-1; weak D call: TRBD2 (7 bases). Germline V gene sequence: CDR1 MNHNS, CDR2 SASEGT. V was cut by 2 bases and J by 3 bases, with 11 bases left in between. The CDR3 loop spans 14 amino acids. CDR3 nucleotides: TGTGCCAGCAGTGAAAGGGGGGGCCTCTACGAGCAGTACTTC. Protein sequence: CASSERGGLYEQYF.

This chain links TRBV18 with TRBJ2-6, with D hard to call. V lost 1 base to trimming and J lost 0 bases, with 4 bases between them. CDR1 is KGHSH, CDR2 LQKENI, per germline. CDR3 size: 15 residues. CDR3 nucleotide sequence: TGTGCCAGCTCACCACGGTTCTCTGGGGCCAACGTCCTGACTTTC. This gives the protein CASSPRFSGANVLTF.

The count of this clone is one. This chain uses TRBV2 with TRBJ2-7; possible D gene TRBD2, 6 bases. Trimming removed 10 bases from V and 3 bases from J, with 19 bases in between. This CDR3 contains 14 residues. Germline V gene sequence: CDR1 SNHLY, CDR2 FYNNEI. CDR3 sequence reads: CANGGRRGGYEQYF. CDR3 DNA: TGTGCCAACGGTGGGAGGCGGGGCGGCTACGAGCAGTACTTC.

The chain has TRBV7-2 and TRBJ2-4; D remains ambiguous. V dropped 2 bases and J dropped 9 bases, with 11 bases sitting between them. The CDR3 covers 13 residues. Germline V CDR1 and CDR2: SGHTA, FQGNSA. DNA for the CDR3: TGTGCCAGCAGCTTAAGACTCTCGGGCATTCAGTACTTC. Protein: CASSLRLSGIQYF. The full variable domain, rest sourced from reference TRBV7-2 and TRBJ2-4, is GAGVSQSPSNKVTEKGKDVELRCDPISGHTALYWYRQSLGQGLEFLIYFQGNSAPDKSGLPSDRFSAERTGGSVSTLTIQRTQQEDSAVYLCASSLRLSGIQYFGAGTRLSVL.

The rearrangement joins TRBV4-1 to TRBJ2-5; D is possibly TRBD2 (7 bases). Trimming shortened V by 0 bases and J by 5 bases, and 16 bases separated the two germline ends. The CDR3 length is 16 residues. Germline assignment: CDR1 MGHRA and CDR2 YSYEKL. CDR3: CASSQDGGGLAETQYF. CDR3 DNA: TGCGCCAGCAGCCAAGATGGGGGGGGGCTAGCGGAGACCCAGTACTTC.

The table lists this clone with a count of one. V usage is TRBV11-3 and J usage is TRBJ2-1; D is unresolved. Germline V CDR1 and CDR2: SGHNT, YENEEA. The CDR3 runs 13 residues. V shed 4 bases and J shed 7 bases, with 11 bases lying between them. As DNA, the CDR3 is TGTGCCAGCAGCTGGGTATCGGCAAATGAGCAGTTCTTC. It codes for CASSWVSANEQFF.